This T cell receptor (beta chain) was sequenced for a study of blood T cell repertoires in COVID-19. The CDR3 spans 15 residues. Trimming took off 1 base at V and 5 bases at J, with 14 bases between the two ends. Per the germline V gene, CDR1 is LGHDT and CDR2 is YNNKEL (reference sequence). Original analysis: Cell counts per sample came from amplifying reference gene primers. Repertoires were generated with immunoSEQ multiplex PCR, while TCRdb's copy carries only in-frame clones and drops some. V and J calls and clone size are given by that table; D and trimming were obtained from the DNA. The data contain some 250,000 clones, 80% to 90% of them seen just once; the ten biggest clones take up roughly 1.9%.

What was sequenced was peripheral blood. The chain is built from TRBV3-1 (or the pseudogene TRBV3-2) and TRBJ1-2; no clear D gene. The TCR sequence derives from a man under 40 with active or convalescent COVID-19. Written as DNA, the CDR3 is TGTGCCAGCAGCCAAGCGCTAAGGGCGGGGTATGGCTACACCTTC. Encoded protein: CASSQALRAGYGYTF.